This passage covers 5 T cell receptor beta chains from one sample sequenced in a study of blood T cell repertoires in COVID-19 (dated by TCRdb to 2018 to 2020). The protocol used for the library was the immunoSEQ multiplex PCR assay. Drawn from immuneACCESS, this table holds only the in-frame rearrangements with V and J called that TCRdb kept. Clones are partly lost; checked studies trace under half to an unresolved V gene and leave the rest unexplained. This sample is represented by about 120,000 clones; around 80% of them were singletons. Jointly, the top ten make up 3.5% to 4% of the sample. Material for sequencing was peripheral blood. Every receptor here comes from a woman aged 50 to 60 with acute or convalescent COVID-19.

This chain uses TRBV7-9 with TRBJ2-3, with TRBD2 identical over 12 bases. V gave up 4 bases and J gave up 6 bases; unmatched junction bases: 11. Germline lookup yields CDR1 SEHNR and CDR2 FQNEAQ (reference sequence). The CDR3 has 17 residues. The CDR3 loop is CASSSRMTSGRTDTQYF. In DNA, the CDR3 is TGTGCCAGCAGCTCAAGAATGACTAGCGGGAGAACGGATACGCAGTATTTT.

The J gene is TRBJ1-2, the V gene TRBV11-2, with TRBD1 as a possible D gene (6 bases). The germline CDR1 and CDR2 sequences are SGHAT and FQNNGV. V lost 4 bases and J 2 bases, leaving 11 bases between the germline ends. The CDR3 length is 14 residues. CDR3 nucleotides: TGTGCCAGCAGCTCGGACAGACTGAACTATGGCTACACCTTC. Translation: CASSSDRLNYGYTF.

V gene TRBV5-8 combines with J gene TRBJ1-1; D gene unclear. The CDR3 loop spans 19 amino acids. The germline V gene encodes CDR1 SGHTS and CDR2 YDEGEE. The ends were cut back, 4 bases at V and 0 bases at J, with 25 bases in the middle. CDR3 region: CASSPLSPDGLLLNTEAFF. CDR3 in DNA: TGTGCCAGCAGCCCCCTTTCCCCCGACGGACTCCTTCTGAACACTGAAGCTTTCTTT.

This clone was counted once. This sequence joins TRBV28 and TRBJ2-3; tentatively, D is TRBD2 (6 bases). The CDR3 extends over 13 amino acids. With 5 bases removed from V and 4 bases from J, the gap between germline ends came to 10 bases. Germline V gene lookup returns CDR1 MDHEN and CDR2 SYDVKM. CDR3: CASSGGYADTQYF. The CDR3 DNA reads as TGTGCCAGCAGTGGGGGGTATGCAGATACGCAGTATTTT. Using reference TRBV28 and TRBJ2-3 for the parts outside the CDR3, the full variable domain is DVKVTQSSRYLVKRTGEKVFLECVQDMDHENMFWYRQDPGLGLRLIYFSYDVKMKEKGDIPEGYSVSREKKERFSLILESASTNQTSMYLCASSGGYADTQYFGPGTRLTVL.

This chain joins TRBV11-3 and TRBJ2-7; a possible D gene is TRBD2 (5 bases). The CDR3 totals 14 residues. With 0 bases removed from V and 7 bases from J, the gap between germline ends came to 13 bases. Germline values: CDR1 SGHNT, CDR2 YENEEA. CDR3: CASSLDHRSGEQYF. In DNA form, the CDR3 reads TGTGCCAGCAGCTTAGATCACCGGTCGGGGGAGCAGTACTTC.